The entry below gives a single T cell receptor beta chain sequence along with its context. Its antigen remains unknown. This sample is part of a study of CD4 T cells in relation to SARS-CoV-2 and coronaviruses. Study at large: Of the patients, roughly eight were male, 4 female, two Hispanic. Whole-study findings and limits: In around 67% of donors, memory CD4+ clonotypes crossrecognized SARS-CoV-2 and at least one common cold coronavirus spike.

CEF-cultured naive and memory CD4+ T cell DNA got survey-level sequencing. TCRdb's copy holds only in-frame clones and misses some; the assay was immunoSEQ multiplex PCR. The sample holds approximately 41,000 clones, around four fifths seen once. The sample comprised memory CD4+ T cells from PBMCs, cultured in vitro. The clonotype originates from an adult with COVID-19.

CDR3 sequence reads: CAISESLYEQYF. DNA of the CDR3: TGTGCCATCAGTGAGTCGCTCTACGAGCAGTACTTC. The chain links TRBV10-3 to TRBJ2-7; D ambiguous. Germline V gene sequence: CDR1 ENHRY, CDR2 SYGVKD. The V end was cut by 0 bases, the J end by 3 bases, with 3 bases between. CDR3 length: 12 amino acids.